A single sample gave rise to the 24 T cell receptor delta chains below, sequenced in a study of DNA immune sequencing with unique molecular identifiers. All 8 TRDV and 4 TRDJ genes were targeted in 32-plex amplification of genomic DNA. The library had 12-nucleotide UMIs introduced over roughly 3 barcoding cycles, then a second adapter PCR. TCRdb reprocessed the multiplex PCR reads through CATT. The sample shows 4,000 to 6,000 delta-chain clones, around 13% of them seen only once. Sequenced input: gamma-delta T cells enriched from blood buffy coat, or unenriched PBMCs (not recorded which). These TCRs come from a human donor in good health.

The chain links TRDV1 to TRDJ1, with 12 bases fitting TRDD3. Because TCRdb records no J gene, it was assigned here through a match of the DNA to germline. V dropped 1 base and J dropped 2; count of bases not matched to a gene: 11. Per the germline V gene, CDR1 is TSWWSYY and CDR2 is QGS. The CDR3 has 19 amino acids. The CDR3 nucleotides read TGTGCTCTTGGGGAACCTTCTCGTACTGGGGGATACTGGACCGATAAACTCATCTTT. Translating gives CALGEPSRTGGYWTDKLIF.

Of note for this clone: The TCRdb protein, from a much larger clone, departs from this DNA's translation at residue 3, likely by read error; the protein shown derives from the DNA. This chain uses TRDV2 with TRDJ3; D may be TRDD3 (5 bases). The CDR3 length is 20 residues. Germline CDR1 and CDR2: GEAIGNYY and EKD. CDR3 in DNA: TGTGCCTTTGACACCTTGGGGACCACGAACGGCTCCTGGGACACCCGACAGATGTTTTTC. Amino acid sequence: CAFDTLGTTNGSWDTRQMFF.

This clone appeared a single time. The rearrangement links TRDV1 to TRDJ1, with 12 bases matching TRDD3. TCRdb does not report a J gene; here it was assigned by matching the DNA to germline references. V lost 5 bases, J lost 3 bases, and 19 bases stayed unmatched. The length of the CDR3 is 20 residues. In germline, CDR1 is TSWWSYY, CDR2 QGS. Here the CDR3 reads CALGSSSLHYWGIPPDKLIF. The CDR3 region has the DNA TGTGCTCTTGGGTCAAGCTCCCTCCATTACTGGGGGATACCGCCCGATAAACTCATCTTT.

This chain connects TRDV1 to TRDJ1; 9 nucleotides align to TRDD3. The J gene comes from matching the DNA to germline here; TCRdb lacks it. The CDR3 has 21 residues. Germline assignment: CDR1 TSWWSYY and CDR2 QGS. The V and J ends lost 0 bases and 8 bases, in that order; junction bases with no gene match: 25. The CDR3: CALGELRPSVRLGDLPTKLIF. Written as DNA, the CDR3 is TGTGCTCTTGGGGAACTTCGACCTTCCGTTAGACTGGGGGACCTCCCGACGAAACTCATCTTT.

CDR3 protein: CACDPGWGIRHRKMTGTRKLIF. Written as DNA, the CDR3 is TGTGCCTGTGACCCCGGCTGGGGGATACGGCACCGAAAAATGACGGGGACCCGTAAACTCATCTTT. The chain employs TRDV2 and TRDJ1; 12 bases are a match to TRDD3. No J gene is reported in TCRdb; it was inferred here by comparing the DNA with germline. The CDR3 is 22 residues long. The V and J ends lost 3 bases and 7 bases, in that order; junction bases with no gene match: 29. Germline values: CDR1 GEAIGNYY, CDR2 EKD.

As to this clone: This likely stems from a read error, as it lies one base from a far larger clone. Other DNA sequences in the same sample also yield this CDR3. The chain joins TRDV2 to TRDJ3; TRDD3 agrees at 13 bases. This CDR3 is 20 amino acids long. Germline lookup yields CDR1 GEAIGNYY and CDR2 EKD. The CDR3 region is CACDKVLGDTRSWDTRQMFF. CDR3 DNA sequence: TGTGCCTGTGACAAAGTACTGGGGGATACGCGCTCCTGGGACACCCGACAAATGTTTTTC.

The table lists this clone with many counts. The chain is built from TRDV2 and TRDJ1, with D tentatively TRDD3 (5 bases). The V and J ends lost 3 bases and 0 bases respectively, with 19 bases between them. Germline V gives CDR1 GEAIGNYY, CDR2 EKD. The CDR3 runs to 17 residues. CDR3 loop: CACDLGFGAHYTDKLIF. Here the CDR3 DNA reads TGTGCCTGTGACCTAGGGTTTGGGGCCCATTACACCGATAAACTCATCTTT.

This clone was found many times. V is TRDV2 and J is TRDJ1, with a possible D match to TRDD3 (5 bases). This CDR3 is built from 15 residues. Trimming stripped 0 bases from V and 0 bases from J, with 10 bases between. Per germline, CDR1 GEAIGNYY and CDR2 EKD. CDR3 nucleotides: TGTGCCTGTGACACCGTTGGGGCTAACACCGATAAACTCATCTTT. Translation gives CACDTVGANTDKLIF.

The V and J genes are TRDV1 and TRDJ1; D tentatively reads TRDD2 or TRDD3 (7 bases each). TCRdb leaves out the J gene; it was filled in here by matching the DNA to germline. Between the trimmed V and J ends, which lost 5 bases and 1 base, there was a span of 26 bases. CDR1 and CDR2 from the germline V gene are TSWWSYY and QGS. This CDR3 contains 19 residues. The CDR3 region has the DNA TGTGCTCTTGGGTGGTTTCCTACGTTGAGGGGGATCAGCACCGATAAACTCATCTTT. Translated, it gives CALGWFPTLRGISTDKLIF.

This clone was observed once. This chain's CDR3 is CALGVLGDTPDKLIF. In DNA form, the CDR3 reads TGTGCTCTAGGCGTACTGGGGGATACGCCTGATAAACTCATCTTT. J gene TRDJ1 was identified, but the V gene was not called; the D call of TRDD3 is as the table states it, not checked on the DNA. There are 15 residues in the CDR3.

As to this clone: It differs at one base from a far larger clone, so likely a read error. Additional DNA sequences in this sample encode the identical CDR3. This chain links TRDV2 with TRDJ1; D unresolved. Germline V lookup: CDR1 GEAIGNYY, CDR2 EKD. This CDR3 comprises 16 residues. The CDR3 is CACDPSDRKYTDKLIF. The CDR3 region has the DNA TGTGCATGTGACCCGTCCGATCGGAAGTACACCGATAAACTCATCTTT.

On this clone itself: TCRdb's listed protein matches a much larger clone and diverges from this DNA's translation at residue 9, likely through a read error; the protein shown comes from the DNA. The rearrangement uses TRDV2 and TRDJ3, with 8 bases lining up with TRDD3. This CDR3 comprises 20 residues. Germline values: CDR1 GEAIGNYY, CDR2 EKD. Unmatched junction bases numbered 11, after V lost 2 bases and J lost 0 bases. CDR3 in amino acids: CACDKVLGGTRSWDTRQMFF. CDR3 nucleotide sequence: TGTGCCTGTGACAAAGTACTGGGGGGTACGCGCTCCTGGGACACCCGACAGATGTTTTTC.

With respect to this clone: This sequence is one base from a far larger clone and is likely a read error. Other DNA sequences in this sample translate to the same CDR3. CDR3 coding DNA: TGTGCCTGTGACACCGTATCCGGGGGATCCCTGGTGCCCGATAAACTAATCTTT. It translates to CACDTVSGGSLVPDKLIF. The rearrangement links TRDV2 to TRDJ1; TRDD3 matches at 7 bases. The length of the CDR3 is 18 residues. CDR1 and CDR2 from the germline V gene are GEAIGNYY and EKD.

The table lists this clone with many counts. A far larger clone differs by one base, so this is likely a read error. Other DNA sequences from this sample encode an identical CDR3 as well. This CDR3 is CACAQLGDRDDKLIF. CDR3 in DNA: TGTGCCTGTGCCCAACTGGGTGATAGGGACGATAAACTCATCTTT. The chain has TRDV2 and TRDJ1, with a weak D call TRDD3 (6 bases). Trimming took off 5 bases at V and 4 bases at J, with 19 bases between the two ends. Germline CDR1 reads GEAIGNYY; CDR2 reads EKD. The CDR3 has 15 amino acids.

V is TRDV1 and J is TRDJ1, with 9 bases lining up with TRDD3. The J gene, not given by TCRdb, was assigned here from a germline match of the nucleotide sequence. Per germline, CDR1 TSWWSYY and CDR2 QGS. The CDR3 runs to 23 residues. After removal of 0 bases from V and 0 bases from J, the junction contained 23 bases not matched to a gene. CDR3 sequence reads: CALGELARGAVVLGDPYTDKLIF. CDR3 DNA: TGTGCTCTTGGGGAACTAGCACGGGGGGCCGTTGTACTGGGGGACCCGTACACCGATAAACTCATCTTT.

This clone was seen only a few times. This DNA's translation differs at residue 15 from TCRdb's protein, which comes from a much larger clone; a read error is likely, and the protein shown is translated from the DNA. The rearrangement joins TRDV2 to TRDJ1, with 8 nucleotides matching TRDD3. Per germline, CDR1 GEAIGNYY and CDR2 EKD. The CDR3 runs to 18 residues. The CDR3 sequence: CACDPVLGGPPYTDILIF. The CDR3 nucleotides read TGTGCCTGTGACCCTGTACTGGGGGGCCCCCCGTACACCGATATACTCATCTTT.

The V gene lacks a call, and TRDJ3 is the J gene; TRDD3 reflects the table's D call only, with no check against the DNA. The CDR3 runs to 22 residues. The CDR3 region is CALGELVFLTGGPSWDTRQMFF. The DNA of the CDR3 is TGTGCTCTTGGGGAACTCGTTTTCCTTACTGGGGGTCCCTCCTGGGACACCCGACAGATGTTTTTC.

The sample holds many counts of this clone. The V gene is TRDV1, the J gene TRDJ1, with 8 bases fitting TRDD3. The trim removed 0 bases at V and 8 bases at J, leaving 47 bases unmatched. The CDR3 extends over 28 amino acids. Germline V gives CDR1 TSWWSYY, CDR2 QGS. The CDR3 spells CALGELDWKRPALPRGYLPTPTPTKLIF. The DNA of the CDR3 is TGTGCTCTTGGGGAACTAGATTGGAAGAGGCCCGCGCTACCTAGGGGATACTTACCCACACCCACCCCAACCAAACTCATCTTT.

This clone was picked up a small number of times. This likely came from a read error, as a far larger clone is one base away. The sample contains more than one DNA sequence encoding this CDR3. Here the CDR3 reads CACDTLRVSGGHEYTDKLIF. CDR3 bases: TGCGCCTGTGACACCCTGAGGGTTTCTGGGGGACACGAGTACACCGATAAACTCATCTTT. The V and J genes are TRDV2 and TRDJ1; 8 positions agree with TRDD3. Germline V gene data show CDR1 as GEAIGNYY and CDR2 as EKD. This CDR3 spans 20 amino acids.

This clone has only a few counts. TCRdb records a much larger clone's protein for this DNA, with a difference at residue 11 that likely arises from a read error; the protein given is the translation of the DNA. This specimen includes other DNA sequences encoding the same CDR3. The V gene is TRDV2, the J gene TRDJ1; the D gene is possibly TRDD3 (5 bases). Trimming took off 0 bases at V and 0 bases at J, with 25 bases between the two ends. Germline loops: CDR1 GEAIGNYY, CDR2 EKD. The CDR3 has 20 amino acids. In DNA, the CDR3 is TGTGCCTGTGACACCCTGAGGGTTTCTGGGAGACACGAGTACACCGATAAACTCATCTTT. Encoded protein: CACDTLRVSGRHEYTDKLIF.

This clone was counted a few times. The CDR3 DNA follows: TGTGCTCTTGGGCCCGAAAAGCTTCCTACGTCGAACTTTATTGGGGGATACGCGGATTTGGCGGATAAACTCATCTTT. Amino acid sequence: CALGPEKLPTSNFIGGYADLADKLIF. V usage is TRDV1 and J usage is TRDJ1; 11 nucleotides align to TRDD3. The J gene was not available in TCRdb and was assigned here by matching the DNA to germline segments. Per germline, CDR1 TSWWSYY and CDR2 QGS. The CDR3 sequence is 26 residues long. Losses at the gene ends were 5 bases for V and 5 bases for J; bases not matched to a gene: 40.

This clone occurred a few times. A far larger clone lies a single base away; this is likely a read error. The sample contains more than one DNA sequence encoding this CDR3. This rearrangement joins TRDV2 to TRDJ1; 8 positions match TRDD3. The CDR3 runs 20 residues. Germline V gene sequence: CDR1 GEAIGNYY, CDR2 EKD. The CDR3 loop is CACDTLRVSGGHEYTDKLIF. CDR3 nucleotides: TGTGCCTGTGACACCCTGAGGGTTTCTGGGGGACACGAGTACACCGACAAACTCATCTTT.

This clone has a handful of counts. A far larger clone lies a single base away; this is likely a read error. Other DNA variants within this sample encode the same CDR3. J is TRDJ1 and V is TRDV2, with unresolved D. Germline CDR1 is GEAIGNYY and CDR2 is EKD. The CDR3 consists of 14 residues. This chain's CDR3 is CACDTVALPDKLIF. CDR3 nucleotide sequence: TGTGCCTGTGACACCGTCGCGCTACCCGATAAACTCATTTTT.

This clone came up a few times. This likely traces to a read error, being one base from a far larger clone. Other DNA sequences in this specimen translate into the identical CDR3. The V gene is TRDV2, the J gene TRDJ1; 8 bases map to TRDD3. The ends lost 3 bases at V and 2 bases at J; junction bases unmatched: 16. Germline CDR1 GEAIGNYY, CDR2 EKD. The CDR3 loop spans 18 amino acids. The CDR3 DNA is TGTGCCTGTGACCCTGTACTGGGGGGCCCCCCGTATACCGATAAACTCATCTTT. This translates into CACDPVLGGPPYTDKLIF.